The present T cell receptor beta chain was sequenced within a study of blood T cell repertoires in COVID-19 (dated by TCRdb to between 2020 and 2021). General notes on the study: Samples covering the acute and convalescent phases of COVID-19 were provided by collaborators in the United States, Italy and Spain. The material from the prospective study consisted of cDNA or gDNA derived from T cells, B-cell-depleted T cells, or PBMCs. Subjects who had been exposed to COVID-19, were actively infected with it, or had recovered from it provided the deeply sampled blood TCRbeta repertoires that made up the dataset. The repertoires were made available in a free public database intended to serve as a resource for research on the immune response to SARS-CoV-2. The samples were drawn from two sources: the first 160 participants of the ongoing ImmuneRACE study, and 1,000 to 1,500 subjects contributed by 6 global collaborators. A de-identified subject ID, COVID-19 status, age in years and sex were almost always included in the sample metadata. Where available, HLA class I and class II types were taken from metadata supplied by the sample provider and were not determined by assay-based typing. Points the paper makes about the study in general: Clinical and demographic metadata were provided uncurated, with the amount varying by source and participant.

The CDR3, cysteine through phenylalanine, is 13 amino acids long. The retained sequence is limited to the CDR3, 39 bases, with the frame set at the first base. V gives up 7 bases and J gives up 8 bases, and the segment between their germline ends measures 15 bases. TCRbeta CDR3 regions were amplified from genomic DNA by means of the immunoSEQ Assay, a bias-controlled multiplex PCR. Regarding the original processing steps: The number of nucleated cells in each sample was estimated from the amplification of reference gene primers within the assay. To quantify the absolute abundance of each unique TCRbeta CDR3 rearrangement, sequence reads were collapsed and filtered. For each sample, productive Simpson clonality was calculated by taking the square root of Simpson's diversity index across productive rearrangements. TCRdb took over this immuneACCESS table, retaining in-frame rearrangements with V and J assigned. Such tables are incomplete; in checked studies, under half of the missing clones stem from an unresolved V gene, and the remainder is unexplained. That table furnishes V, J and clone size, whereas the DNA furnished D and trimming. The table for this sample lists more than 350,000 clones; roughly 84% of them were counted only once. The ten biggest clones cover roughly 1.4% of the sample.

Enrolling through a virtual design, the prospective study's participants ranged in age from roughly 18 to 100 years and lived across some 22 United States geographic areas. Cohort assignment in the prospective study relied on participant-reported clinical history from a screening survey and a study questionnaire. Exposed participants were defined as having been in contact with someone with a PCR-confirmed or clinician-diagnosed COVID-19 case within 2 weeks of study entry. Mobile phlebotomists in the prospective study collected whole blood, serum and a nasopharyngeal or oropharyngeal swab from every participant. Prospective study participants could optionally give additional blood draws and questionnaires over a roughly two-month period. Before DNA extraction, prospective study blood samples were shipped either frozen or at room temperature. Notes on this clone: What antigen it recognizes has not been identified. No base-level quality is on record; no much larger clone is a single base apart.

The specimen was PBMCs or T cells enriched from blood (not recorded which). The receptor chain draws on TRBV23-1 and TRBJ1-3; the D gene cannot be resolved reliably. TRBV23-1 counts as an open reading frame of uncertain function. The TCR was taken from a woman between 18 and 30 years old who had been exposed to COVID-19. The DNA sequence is TGCGCCAGCACCGGTCGGGGAAGACACACCATATATTTT. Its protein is CASTGRGRHTIYF.